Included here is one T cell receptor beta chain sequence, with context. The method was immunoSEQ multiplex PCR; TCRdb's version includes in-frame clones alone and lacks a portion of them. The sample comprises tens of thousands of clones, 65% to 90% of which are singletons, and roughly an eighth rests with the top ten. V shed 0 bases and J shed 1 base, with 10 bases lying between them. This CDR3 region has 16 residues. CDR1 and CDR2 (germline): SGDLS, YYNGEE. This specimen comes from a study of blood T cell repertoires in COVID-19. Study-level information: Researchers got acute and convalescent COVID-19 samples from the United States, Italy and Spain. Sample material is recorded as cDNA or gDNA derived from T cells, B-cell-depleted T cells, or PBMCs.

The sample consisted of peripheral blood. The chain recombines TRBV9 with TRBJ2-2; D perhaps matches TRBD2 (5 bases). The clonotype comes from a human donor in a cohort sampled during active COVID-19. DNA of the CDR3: TGTGCCAGCAGCGTAGCGGCCGGGATGAACACCGGGGAGCTGTTTTTT. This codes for CASSVAAGMNTGELFF.